The rows below give T cell receptor beta chains drawn from one sample of a study of Graves' ophthalmopathy and Graves' hyperthyroidism. TCRdb reprocessed the multiplex PCR reads with MiXCR, giving one entry per CDR3 protein. The repertoire consists of 300,000 to 450,000 distinct CDR3 sequences, with roughly 17% occurring once and the leading ten covering roughly 2.3%. The sample taken for sequencing was peripheral blood. The source of these receptors is an adult woman with stable Graves' hyperthyroidism. The conserved cysteine and the conserved F or W are not part of the CDR3 here.

>TRBV6-2/TRBV6-3|15|TRBJ1-2
ASSYSVGQQANYGYT
>TRBV6-1|11|TRBJ1-1
ASYAGFRTEAF
>TRBV29-1|10|TRBJ1-2
SVDRANYGYT
>TRBV7-2|12|TRBJ2-2
ASRPGRETGELF
>TRBV20-1|11|TRBJ2-7
SAAPSEVYEQY
>TRBV28|14|TRBJ1-5
AADGGRSVSDQPQH
>TRBV11-2|11|TRBJ1-2
ASKKGPRGGYT
>TRBV12-3/TRBV12-4|11|TRBJ2-5
ASSTTGPETQY
>TRBV28|13|TRBJ1-2
ASNSPGQEEYGYT
>TRBV19|13|TRBJ1-5
ASMGGQGGFQPQH
>TRBV11-2|13|TRBJ2-4
ASSSELLAKNIQY